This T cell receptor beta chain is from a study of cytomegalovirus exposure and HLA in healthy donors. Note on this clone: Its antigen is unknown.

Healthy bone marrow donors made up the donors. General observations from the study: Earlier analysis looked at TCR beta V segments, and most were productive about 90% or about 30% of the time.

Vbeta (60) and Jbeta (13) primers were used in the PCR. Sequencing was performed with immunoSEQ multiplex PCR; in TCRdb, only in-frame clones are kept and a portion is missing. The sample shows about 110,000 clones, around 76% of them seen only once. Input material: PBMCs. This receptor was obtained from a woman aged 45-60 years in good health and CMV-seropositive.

CDR3 bases: TGTGCCAGCGGGGGGACTAGGAATGAGCAGTTCTTC. It specifies CASGGTRNEQFF. The genes are TRBV5-4 and TRBJ2-1, with TRBD2 identical over 8 bases. The V segment lost 7 bases and the J segment 7 bases; nucleotides outside the gene matches: 4. This CDR3 comprises 12 residues. Germline V lookup: CDR1 SGHNT, CDR2 YYREEE (reference sequence).